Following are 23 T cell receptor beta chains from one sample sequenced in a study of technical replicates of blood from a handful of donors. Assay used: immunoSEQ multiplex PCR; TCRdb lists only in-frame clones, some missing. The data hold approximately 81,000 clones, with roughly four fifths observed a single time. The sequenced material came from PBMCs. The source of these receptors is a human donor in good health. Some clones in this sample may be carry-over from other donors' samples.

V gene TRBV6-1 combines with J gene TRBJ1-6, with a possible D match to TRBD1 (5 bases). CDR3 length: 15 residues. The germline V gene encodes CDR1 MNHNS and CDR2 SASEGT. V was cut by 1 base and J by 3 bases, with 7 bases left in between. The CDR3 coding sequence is TGTGCCAGCAGTGAAGGGGGCTACTATAATTCACCCCTCCACTTT. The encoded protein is CASSEGGYYNSPLHF.

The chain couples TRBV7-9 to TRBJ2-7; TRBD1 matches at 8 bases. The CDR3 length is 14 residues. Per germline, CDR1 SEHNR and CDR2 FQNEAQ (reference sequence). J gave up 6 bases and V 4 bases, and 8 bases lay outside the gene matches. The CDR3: CASSSGQGGSEQYF. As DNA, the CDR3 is TGTGCCAGCAGCTCCGGACAGGGTGGGAGCGAGCAGTACTTC.

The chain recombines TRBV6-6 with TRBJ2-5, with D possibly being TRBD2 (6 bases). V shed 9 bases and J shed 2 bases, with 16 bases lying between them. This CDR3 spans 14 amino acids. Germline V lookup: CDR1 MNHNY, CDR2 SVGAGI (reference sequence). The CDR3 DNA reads TGTGCCAGTAGGGTCGGGGGTCTTCAAGAGACCCAGTACTTC. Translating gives CASRVGGLQETQYF.

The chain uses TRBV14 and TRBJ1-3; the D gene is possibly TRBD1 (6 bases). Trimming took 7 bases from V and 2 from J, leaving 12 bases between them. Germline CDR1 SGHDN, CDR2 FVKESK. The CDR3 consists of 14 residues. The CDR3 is CASNRAWTGNTIYF. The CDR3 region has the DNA TGTGCCAGCAACAGGGCTTGGACTGGAAACACCATATATTTT.

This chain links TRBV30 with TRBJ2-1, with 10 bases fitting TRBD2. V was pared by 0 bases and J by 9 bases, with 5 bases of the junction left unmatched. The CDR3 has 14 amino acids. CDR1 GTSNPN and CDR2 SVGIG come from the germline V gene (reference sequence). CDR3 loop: CAWSVLAGVGEQFF. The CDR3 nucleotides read TGTGCCTGGAGTGTCCTAGCGGGAGTCGGTGAGCAGTTCTTC.

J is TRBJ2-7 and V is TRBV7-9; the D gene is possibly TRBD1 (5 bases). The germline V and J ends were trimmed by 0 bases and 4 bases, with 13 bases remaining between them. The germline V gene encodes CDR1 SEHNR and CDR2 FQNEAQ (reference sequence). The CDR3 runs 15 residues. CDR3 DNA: TGTGCCAGCAGCTTAGCGGCAGGGCGGTCGTACGAGCAGTACTTC. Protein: CASSLAAGRSYEQYF.

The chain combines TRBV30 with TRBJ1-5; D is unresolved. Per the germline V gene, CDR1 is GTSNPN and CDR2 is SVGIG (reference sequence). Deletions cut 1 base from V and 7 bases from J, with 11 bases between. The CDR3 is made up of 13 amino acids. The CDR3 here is CAWSASEEQPQHF. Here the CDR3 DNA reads TGTGCCTGGAGTGCGAGTGAGGAACAGCCCCAGCATTTT.

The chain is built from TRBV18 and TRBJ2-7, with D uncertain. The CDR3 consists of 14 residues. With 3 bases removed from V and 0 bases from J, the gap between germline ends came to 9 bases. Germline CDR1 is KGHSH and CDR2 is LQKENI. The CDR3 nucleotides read TGTGCCAGCTCACCCCCTGACAACTCCTACGAGCAGTACTTC. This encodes CASSPPDNSYEQYF.

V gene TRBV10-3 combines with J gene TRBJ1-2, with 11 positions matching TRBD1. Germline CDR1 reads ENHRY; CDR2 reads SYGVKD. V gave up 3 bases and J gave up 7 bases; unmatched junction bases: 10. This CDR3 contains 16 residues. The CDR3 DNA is TGTGCCATCAGTGACCTCGACGGACAGGGGGCCTCTGGCTACACCTTC. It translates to CAISDLDGQGASGYTF.

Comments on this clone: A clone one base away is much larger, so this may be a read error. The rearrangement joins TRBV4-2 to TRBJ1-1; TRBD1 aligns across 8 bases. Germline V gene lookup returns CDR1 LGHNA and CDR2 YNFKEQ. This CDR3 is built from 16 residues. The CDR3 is CASSQDAGTGSTEVFF. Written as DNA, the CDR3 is TGTGCCAGCAGCCAAGATGCCGGGACAGGCTCCACTGAAGTTTTCTTT.

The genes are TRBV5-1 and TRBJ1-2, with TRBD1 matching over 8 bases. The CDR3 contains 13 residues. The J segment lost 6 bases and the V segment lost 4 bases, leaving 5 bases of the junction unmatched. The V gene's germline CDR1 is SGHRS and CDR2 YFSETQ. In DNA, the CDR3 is TGCGCCAGCAGCGAAGGACAGGGAAATGGCTACACCTTC. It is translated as CASSEGQGNGYTF.

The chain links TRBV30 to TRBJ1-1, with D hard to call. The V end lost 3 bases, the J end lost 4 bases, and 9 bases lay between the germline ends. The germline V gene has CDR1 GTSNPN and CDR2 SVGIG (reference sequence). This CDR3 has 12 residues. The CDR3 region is CAWSQSRTEAFF. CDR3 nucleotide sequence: TGTGCCTGGAGCCAGTCTCGCACTGAAGCTTTCTTT.

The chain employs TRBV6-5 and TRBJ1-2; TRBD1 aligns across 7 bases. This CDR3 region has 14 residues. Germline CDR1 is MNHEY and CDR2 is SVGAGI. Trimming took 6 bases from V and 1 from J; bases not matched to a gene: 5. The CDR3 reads CASRGTAFNYGYTF. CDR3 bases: TGTGCCAGCAGGGGGACAGCATTTAACTATGGCTACACCTTC.

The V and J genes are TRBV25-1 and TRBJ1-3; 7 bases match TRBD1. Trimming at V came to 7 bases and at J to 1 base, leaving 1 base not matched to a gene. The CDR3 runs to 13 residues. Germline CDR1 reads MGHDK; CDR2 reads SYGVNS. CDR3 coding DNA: TGTGCCAGCAAACAGGGGTCTGGAAACACCATATATTTT. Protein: CASKQGSGNTIYF. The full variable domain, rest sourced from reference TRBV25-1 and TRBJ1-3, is EADIYQTPRYLVIGTGKKITLECSQTMGHDKMYWYQQDPGMELHLIHYSYGVNSTEKGDLSSESTVSRIRTEHFPLTLESARPSHTSQYLCASKQGSGNTIYFGEGSWLTVV.

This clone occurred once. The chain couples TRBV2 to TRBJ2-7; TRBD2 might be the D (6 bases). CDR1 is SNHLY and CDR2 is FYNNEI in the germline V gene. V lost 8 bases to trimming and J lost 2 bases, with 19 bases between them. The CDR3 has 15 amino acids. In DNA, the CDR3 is TGTGCCAGCGTGAAGGCGGGGACGGCACCCTACGAGCAGTACTTC. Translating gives CASVKAGTAPYEQYF.

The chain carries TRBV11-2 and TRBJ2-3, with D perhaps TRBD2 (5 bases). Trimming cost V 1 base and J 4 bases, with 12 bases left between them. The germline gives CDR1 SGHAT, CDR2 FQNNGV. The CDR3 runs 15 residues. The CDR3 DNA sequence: TGTGCCAGCAGCTTAGTTCTACGGGATTCAGATACGCAGTATTTT. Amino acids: CASSLVLRDSDTQYF. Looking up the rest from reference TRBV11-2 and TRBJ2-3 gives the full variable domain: EAGVAQSPRYKIIEKRQSVAFWCNPISGHATLYWYQQILGQGPKLLIQFQNNGVVDDSQLPKDRFSAERLKGVDSTLKIQPAKLEDSAVYLCASSLVLRDSDTQYFGPGTRLTVL.

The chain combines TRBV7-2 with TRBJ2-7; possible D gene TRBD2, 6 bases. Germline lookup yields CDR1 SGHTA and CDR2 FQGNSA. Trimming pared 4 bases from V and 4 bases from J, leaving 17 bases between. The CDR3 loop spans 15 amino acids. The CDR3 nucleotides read TGTGCCAGCAGCTCCTCCGCAACTAGCAGATACGAGCAGTACTTC. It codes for CASSSSATSRYEQYF.

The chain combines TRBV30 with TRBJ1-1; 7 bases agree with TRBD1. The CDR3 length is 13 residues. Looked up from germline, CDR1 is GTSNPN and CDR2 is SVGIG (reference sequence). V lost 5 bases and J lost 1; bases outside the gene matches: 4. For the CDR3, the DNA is TGTGCCTGGGGGACAGTATCGAACACTGAAGCTTTCTTT. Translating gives CAWGTVSNTEAFF.

The CDR3 here is CASSSGVDGYTF. The CDR3 bases are TGTGCCAGCAGTTCCGGGGTCGATGGCTACACCTTC. The V call is TRBV6-5, the J call TRBJ1-2; D remains ambiguous. Germline V gene sequence: CDR1 MNHEY, CDR2 SVGAGI. Trimming cost V 4 bases and J 6 bases, with 9 bases left between them. There are 12 residues in the CDR3.

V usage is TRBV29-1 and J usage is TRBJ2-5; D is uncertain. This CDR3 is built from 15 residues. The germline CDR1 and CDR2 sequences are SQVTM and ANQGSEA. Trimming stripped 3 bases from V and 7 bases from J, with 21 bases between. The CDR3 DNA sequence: TGCAGCGTTGAGGGTTCGGCCCCCGGTACGGGGACCCAGTACTTC. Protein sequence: CSVEGSAPGTGTQYF.

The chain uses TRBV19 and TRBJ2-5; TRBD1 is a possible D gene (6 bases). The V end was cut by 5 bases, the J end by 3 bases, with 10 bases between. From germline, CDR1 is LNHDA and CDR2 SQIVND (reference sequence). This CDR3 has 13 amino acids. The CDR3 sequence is CASSPQGKETQYF. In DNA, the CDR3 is TGTGCCAGTAGTCCCCAGGGGAAAGAGACCCAGTACTTC. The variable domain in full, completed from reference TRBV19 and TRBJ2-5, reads DGGITQSPKYLFRKEGQNVTLSCEQNLNHDAMYWYRQDPGQGLRLIYYSQIVNDFQKGDIAEGYSVSREKKESFPLTVTSAQKNPTAFYLCASSPQGKETQYFGPGTRLLVL.

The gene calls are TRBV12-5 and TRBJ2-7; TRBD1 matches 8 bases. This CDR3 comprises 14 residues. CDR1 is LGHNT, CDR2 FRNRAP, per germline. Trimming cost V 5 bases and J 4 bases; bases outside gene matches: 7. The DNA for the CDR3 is TGTGCTAGTGGTACCAATCAGGGGGCTTACGAGCAGTACTTC. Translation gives CASGTNQGAYEQYF.

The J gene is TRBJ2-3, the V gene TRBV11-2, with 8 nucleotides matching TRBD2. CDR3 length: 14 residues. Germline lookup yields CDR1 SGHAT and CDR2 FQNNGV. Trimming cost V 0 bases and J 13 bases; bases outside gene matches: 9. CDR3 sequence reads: CASSLEIPTSAKYF. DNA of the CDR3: TGTGCCAGCAGCTTAGAAATTCCGACTAGCGCTAAGTATTTT.